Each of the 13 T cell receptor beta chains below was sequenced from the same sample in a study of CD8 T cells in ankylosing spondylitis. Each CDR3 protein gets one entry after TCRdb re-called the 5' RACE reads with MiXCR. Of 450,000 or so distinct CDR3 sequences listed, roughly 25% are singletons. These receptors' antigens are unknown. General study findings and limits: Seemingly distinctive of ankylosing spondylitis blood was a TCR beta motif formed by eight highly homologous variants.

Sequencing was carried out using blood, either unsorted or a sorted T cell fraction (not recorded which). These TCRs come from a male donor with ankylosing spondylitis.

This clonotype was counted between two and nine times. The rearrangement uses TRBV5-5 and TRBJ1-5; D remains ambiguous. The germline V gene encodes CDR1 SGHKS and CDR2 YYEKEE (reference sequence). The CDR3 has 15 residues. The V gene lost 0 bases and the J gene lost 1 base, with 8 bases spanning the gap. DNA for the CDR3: TGTGCCAGCAGCTTGGGGGCTACAAGCAATCAGCCCCAGCATTTT. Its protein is CASSLGATSNQPQHF. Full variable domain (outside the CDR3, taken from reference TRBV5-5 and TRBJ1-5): DAGVTQSPTHLIKTRGQQVTLRCSPISGHKSVSWYQQVLGQGPQFIFQYYEKEERGRGNFPDRFSARQFPNYSSELNVNALLLGDSALYLCASSLGATSNQPQHFGDGTRLSIL.

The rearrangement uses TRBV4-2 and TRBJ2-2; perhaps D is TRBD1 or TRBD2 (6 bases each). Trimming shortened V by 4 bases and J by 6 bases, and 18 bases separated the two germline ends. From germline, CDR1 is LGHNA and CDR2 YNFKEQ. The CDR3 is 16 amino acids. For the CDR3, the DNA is TGTGCCAGCAGCCTATTATGGGGGGCCGTCGCCGGGGAGCTGTTTTTT. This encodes CASSLLWGAVAGELFF.

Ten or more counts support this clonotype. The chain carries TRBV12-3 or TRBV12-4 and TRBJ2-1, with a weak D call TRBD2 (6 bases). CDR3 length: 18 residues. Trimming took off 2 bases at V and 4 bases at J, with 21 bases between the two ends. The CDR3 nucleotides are TGTGCCAGCAGTTTACCTAGATTGTTAGGAGGGACTTACAATGAGCAGTTCTTC. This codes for CASSLPRLLGGTYNEQFF.

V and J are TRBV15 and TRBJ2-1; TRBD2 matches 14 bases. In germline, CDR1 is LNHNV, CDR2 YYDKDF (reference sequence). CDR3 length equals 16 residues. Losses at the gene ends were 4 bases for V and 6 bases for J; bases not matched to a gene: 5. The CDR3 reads CATSIGTSGSGNEQFF. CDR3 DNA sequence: TGTGCCACCAGCATAGGGACTAGCGGGAGTGGCAATGAGCAGTTCTTC.

CDR3 nucleotide sequence: TGTGCCAGCAGCGGAGTCCCTGGGATTGGGACTAGCGGGAGGCGGTCTTCCTACGAGCAGTACTTC. It is translated as CASSGVPGIGTSGRRSSYEQYF. The V and J genes are TRBV7-2 and TRBJ2-7, with 15 nucleotides matching TRBD2. CDR1 and CDR2 (germline): SGHTA, FQGNSA. J was trimmed by 1 base and V by 5 bases; bases with no gene match: 21. This CDR3 comprises 22 residues.

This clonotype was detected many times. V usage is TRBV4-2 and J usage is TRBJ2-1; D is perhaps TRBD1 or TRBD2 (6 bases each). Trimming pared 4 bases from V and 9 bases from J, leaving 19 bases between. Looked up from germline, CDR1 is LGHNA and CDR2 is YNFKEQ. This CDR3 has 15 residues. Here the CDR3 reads CASSRGSSEGGEQFF. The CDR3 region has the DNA TGTGCCAGCAGCCGGGGGAGCTCCGAGGGGGGTGAGCAGTTCTTC.

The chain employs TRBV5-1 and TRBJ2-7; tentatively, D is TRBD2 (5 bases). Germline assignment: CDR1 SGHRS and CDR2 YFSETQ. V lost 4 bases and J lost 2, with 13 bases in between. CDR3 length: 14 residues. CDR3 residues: CASSLPLAPYEQYV. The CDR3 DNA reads TGCGCCAGCAGCCTCCCTCTAGCACCCTACGAGCAGTACGTC.

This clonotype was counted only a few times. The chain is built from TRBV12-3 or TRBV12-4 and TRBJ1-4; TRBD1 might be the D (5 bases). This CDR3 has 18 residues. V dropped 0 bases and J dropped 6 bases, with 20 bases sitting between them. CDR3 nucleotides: TGTGCCAGCAGTTTAGCCCGGGGTGTGGGGGTGAGGGATGAAAAACTGTTTTTT. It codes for CASSLARGVGVRDEKLFF.

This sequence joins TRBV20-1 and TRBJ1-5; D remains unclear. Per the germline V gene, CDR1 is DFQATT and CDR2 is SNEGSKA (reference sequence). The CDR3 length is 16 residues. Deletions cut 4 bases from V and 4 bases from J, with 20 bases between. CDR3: CSAIRQADAPNQPQHF. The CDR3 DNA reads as TGCAGTGCTATTCGACAAGCGGACGCACCAAATCAGCCCCAGCATTTT.

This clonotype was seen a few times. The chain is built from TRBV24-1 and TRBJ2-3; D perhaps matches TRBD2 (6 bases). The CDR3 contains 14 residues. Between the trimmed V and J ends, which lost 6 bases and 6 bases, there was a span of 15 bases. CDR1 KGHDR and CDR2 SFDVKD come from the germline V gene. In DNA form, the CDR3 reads TGTGCCACCAGTTTGGCGGGATCGTGGGATACGCAGTATTTT. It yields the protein CATSLAGSWDTQYF.

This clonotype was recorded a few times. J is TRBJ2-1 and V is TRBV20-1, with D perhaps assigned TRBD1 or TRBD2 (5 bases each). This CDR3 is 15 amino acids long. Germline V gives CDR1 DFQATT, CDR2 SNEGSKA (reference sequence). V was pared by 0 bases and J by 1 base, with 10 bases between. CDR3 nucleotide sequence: TGCAGTGCTAGAGATCAGGGACGGTCCTACAATGAGCAGTTCTTC. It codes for CSARDQGRSYNEQFF.

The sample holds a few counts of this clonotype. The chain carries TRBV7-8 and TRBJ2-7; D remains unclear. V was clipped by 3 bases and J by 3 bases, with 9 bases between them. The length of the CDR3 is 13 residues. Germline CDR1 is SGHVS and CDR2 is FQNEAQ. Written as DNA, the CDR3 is TGTGCCAGCAGCTTTAATACTCTCTACGAGCAGTACTTC. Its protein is CASSFNTLYEQYF.

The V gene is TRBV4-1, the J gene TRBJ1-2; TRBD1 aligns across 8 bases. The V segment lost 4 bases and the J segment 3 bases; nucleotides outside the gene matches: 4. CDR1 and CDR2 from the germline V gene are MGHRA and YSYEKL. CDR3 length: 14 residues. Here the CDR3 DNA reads TGCGCCAGCAGCCCAGGGGGCGCATACTATGGCTACACCTTC. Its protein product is CASSPGGAYYGYTF.